These 2 T cell receptor beta chains were sequenced from one sample in a study of T cell responses to AZD1222 COVID-19 vaccine. TCRdb keeps only in-frame clones here, not all; method: immunoSEQ multiplex PCR. The sample lists 75,000 to 100,000 clones, roughly 90% seen once, with roughly 26% in the top ten. The sequencing here drew on peripheral blood, taken on day 0 of AZD1222 vaccination. The receptors were sampled from an adult in good health.

This clone appeared a single time. This chain links TRBV7-8 with TRBJ2-7, with 12 bases that match TRBD2. Germline CDR1 SGHVS, CDR2 FQNEAQ. Losses at the gene ends were 4 bases for V and 5 bases for J; bases not matched to a gene: 3. The CDR3 runs to 14 residues. DNA of the CDR3: TGTGCCAGCAGCTGGACTAGCGGGAACCACGAGCAGTACTTC. Translating gives CASSWTSGNHEQYF.

This clone was recorded at least ten times. V is TRBV6-5 and J is TRBJ1-5; D not certain. Germline CDR1 reads MNHEY; CDR2 reads SVGAGI. Between the trimmed V and J ends, which lost 2 bases and 4 bases, there was a span of 9 bases. This CDR3 is 14 amino acids long. CDR3 sequence reads: CASSYIQTNQPQHF. CDR3 in DNA: TGTGCCAGCAGTTACATACAAACGAATCAGCCCCAGCATTTT.